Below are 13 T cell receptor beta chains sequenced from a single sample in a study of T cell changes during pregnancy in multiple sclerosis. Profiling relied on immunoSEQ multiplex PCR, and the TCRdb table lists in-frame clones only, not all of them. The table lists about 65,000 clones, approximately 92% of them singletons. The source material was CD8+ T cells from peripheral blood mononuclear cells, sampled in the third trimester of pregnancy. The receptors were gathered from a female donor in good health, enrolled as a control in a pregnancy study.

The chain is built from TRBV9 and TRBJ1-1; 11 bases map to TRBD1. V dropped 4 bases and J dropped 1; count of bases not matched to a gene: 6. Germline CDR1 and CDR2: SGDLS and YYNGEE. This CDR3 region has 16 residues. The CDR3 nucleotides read TGTGCCAGCAGCCCGGGACAGGGGGGCGGGAACACTGAAGCTTTCTTT. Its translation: CASSPGQGGGNTEAFF.

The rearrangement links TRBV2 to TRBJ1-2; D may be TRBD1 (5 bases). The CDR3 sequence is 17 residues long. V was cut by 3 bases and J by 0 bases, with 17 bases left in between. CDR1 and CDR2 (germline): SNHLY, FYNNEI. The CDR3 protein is CASSEQTDLPANYGYTF. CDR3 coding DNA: TGTGCCAGCAGTGAGCAGACAGACCTCCCCGCTAACTATGGCTACACCTTC. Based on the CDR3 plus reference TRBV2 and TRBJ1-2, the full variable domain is EPEVTQTPSHQVTQMGQEVILRCVPISNHLYFYWYRQILGQKVEFLVSFYNNEISEKSEIFDDQFSVERPDGSNFTLKIRSTKLEDSAMYFCASSEQTDLPANYGYTFGSGTRLTVV.

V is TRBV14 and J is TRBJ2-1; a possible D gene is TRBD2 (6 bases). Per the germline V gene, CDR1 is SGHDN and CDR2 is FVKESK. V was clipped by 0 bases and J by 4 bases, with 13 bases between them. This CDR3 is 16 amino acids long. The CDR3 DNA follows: TGTGCCAGCAGCCAAGATTACGTAGGAGGGTACAATGAGCAGTTCTTC. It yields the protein CASSQDYVGGYNEQFF.

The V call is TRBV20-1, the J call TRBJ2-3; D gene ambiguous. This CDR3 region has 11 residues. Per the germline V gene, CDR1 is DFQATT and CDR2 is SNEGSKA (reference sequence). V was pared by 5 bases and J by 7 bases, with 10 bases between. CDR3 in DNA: TGCAGTGCTGACACGAGATATACGCAGTATTTT. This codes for CSADTRYTQYF.

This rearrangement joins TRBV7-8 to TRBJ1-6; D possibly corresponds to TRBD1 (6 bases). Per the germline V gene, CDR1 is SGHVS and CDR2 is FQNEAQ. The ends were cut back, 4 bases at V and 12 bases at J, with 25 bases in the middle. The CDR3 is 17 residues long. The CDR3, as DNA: TGTGCCAGCAGCTCCCCCGAGGGGGTATTAACTGGGAAACCCCTCCACTTT. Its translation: CASSSPEGVLTGKPLHF. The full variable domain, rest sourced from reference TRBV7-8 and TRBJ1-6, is GAGVSQSPRYKVAKRGQDVALRCDPISGHVSLFWYQQALGQGPEFLTYFQNEAQLDKSGLPSDRFFAERPEGSVSTLKIQRTQQEDSAVYLCASSSPEGVLTGKPLHFGNGTRLTVT.

The CDR3 DNA reads as TGTGCCAGCAGCGCTAGCGGGGGGGCACCCTACAATGAGCAGTTCTTC. This codes for CASSASGGAPYNEQFF. The chain combines TRBV7-9 with TRBJ2-1; TRBD2 matches 12 bases. The CDR3 runs 16 residues. J lost 2 bases, V lost 5 bases, and 4 bases had no gene match. Looked up from germline, CDR1 is SEHNR and CDR2 is FQNEAQ (reference sequence). Filled out from reference TRBV7-9 and TRBJ2-1, the complete variable domain reads DTGVSQNPRHKITKRGQNVTFRCDPISEHNRLYWYRQTLGQGPEFLTYFQNEAQLEKSRLLSDRFSAERPKGSFSTLEIQRTEQGDSAMYLCASSASGGAPYNEQFFGPGTRLTVL.

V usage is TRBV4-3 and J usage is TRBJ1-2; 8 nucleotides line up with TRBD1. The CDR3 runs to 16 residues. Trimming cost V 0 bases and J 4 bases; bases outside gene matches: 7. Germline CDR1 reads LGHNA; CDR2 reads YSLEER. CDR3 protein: CASSQDGRTGLYGYTF. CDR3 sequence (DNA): TGCGCCAGCAGCCAAGATGGCAGGACAGGGCTCTATGGCTACACCTTC.

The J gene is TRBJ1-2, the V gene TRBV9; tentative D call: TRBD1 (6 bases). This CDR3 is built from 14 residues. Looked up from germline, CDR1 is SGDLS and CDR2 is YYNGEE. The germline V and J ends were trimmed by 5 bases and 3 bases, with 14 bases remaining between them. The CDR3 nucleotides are TGTGCCAGCAGTGTTGGGGGGGGCGACTATGGCTACACCTTC. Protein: CASSVGGGDYGYTF.

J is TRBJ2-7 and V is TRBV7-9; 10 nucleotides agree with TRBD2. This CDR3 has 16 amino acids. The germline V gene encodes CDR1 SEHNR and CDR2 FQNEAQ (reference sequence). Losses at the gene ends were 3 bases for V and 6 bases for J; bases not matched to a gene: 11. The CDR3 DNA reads TGTGCCAGCAGCTTCGGTCTAGCGGGGGAGCCCGTCGAGCAGTACTTC. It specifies CASSFGLAGEPVEQYF.

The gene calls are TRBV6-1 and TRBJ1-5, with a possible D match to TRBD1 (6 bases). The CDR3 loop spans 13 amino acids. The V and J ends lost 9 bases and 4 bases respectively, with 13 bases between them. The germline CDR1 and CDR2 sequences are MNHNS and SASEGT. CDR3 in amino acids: CASSDSENQPQHF. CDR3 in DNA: TGTGCCAGTTCGGACAGTGAGAATCAGCCCCAGCATTTT.

CDR3 residues: CASSGGDGPYEQYF. CDR3 sequence (DNA): TGTGCCAGCAGTGGGGGGGACGGGCCCTACGAGCAGTACTTC. This chain links TRBV5-4 with TRBJ2-7, with TRBD2 identical over 7 bases. Unmatched junction bases numbered 7, after V lost 5 bases and J lost 2 bases. CDR3 length: 14 amino acids. CDR1 and CDR2 (germline): SGHNT, YYREEE (reference sequence).

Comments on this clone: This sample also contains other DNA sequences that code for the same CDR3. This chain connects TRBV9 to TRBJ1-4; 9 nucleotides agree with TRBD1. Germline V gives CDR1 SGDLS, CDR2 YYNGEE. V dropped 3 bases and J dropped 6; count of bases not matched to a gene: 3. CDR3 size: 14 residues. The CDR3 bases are TGTGCCAGCAGCGATCGGACAGGGGATGAAAAACTGTTTTTT. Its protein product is CASSDRTGDEKLFF.

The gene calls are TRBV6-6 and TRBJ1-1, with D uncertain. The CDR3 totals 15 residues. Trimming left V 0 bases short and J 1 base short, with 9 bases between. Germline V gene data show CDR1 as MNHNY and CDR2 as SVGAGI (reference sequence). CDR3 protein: CASSYSPEQNTEAFF. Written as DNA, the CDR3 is TGTGCCAGCAGTTACTCACCGGAGCAGAACACTGAAGCTTTCTTT.